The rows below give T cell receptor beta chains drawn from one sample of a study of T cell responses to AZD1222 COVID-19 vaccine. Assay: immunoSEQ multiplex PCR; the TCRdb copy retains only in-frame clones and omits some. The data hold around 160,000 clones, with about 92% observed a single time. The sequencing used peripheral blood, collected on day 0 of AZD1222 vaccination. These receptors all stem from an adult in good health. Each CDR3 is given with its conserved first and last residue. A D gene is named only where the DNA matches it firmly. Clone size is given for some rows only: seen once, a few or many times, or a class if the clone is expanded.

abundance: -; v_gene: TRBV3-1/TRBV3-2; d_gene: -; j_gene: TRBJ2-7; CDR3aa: CASSHLSYEQYF; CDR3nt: TGTGCCAGCAGCCACCTATCCTACGAGCAGTACTTC
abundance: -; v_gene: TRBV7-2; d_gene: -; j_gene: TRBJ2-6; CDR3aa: CASSLDPAGANVLTF; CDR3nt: TGTGCCAGCAGCTTAGATCCAGCTGGGGCCAACGTCCTGACTTTC
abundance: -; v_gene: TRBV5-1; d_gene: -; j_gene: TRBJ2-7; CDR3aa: CASSLVNNPGAYEQYF; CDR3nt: TGCGCCAGCAGCTTGGTCAACAACCCAGGAGCCTACGAGCAGTACTTC
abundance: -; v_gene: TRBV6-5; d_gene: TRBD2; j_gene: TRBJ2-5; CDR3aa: CASSALAGGQETQYF; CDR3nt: TGTGCCAGCAGCGCACTAGCGGGGGGACAAGAGACCCAGTACTTC
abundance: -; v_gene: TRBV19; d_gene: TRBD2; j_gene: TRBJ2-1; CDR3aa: CASSKLAGDYNEQFF; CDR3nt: TGTGCCAGTAGTAAACTAGCGGGAGACTACAATGAGCAGTTCTTC
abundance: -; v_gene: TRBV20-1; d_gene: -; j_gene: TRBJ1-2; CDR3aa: CSAPGRGGYTF; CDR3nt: TGCAGTGCTCCAGGACGGGGCGGCTACACCTTC
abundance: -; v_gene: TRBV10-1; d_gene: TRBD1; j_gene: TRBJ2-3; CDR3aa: CASSAGTVVDTQYF; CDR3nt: TGCGCCAGCAGTGCGGGGACAGTTGTGGATACGCAGTATTTT
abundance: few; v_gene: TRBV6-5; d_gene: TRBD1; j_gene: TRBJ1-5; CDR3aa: CASSPPDRGQPQHF; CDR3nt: TGTGCCAGCAGTCCCCCGGACAGGGGGCAGCCCCAGCATTTT
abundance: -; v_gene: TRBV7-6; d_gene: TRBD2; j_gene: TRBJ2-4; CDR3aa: CASSLGVGGRGNIQYF; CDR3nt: TGTGCCAGCAGCTTAGGAGTTGGCGGGAGGGGAAACATTCAGTACTTC
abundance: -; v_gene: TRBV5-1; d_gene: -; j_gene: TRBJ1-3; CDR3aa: CASSQTGIDTIYF; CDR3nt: TGCGCCAGCAGCCAAACAGGGATTGACACCATATATTTT
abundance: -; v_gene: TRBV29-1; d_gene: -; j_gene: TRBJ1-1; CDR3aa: CSVDGGWGMVPEAFF; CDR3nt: TGCAGCGTTGACGGTGGGTGGGGTATGGTACCTGAAGCTTTCTTT
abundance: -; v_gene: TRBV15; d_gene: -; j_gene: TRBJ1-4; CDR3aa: CATSREGFLFF; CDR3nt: TGTGCCACCAGCAGAGAAGGGTTCCTGTTTTTT
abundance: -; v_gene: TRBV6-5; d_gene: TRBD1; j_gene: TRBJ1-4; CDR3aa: CASSTRTGNEKLFF; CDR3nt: TGTGCCAGCAGTACCAGGACAGGAAATGAAAAACTGTTTTTT
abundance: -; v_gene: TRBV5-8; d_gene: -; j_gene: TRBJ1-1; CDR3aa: CASSWGRGALNTEAFF; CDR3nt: TGTGCCAGCAGCTGGGGCAGGGGCGCTTTGAACACTGAAGCTTTCTTT
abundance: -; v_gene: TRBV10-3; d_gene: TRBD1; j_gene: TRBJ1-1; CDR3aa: CAITLGTGTEAFF; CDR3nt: TGTGCCATCACCCTGGGGACAGGGACTGAAGCTTTCTTT
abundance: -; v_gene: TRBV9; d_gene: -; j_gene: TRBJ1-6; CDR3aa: CASGFSRDSPLHF; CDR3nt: TGTGCCAGCGGCTTTTCCAGGGATTCACCCCTCCACTTT
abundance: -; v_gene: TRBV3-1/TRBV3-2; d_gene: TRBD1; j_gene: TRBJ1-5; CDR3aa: CASSQGNRGDPQHF; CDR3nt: TGTGCCAGCAGCCAAGGGAACAGGGGGGATCCCCAGCATTTT
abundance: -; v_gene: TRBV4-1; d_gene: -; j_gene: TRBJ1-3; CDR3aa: CASSQESPVGNTIYF; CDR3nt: TGCGCCAGCAGCCAAGAGTCTCCGGTCGGAAACACCATATATTTT
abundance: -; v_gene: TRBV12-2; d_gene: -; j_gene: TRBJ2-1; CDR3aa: CASRLVDNEQFF; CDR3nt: TGTGCAAGTCGCTTAGTCGACAATGAGCAGTTCTTC
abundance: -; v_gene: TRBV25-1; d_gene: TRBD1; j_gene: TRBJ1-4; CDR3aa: CASSHQGGIFEKLFF; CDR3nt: TGTGCCAGCAGTCACCAGGGGGGGATCTTTGAAAAACTGTTTTTT
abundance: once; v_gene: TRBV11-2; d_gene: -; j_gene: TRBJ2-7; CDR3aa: CASSSDQGRAEQYF; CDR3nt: TGTGCCAGCAGCTCGGATCAAGGTAGGGCCGAGCAGTACTTC
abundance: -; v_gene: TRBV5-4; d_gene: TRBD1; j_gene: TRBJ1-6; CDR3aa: CASSLGQGNNDSPLHF; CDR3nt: TGTGCCAGCAGCTTGGGACAGGGTAATAATGATTCACCCCTCCACTTT
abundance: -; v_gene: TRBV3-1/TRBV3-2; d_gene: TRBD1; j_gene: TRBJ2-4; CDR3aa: CASSRQGKNIQYF; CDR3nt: TGTGCCAGCAGCCGACAGGGGAAAAACATTCAGTACTTC
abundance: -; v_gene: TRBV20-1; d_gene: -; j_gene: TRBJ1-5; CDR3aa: CSASTAAYSNQPQHF; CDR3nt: TGCAGTGCTAGTACAGCGGCCTATAGCAATCAGCCCCAGCATTTT
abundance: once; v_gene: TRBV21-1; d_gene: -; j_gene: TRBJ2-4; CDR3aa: CASRYEEYF; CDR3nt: TGTGCCAGCCGGTATGAGGAGTACTTC
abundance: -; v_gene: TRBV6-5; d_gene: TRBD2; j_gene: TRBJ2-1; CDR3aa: CATLLAGALNEQFF; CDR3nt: TGTGCCACTCTTCTAGCGGGAGCTCTCAATGAGCAGTTCTTC
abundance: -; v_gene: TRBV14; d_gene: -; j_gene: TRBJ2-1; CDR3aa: CASSQVWGSKYEQFF; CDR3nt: TGTGCCAGCAGCCAAGTATGGGGGAGTAAGTATGAGCAGTTCTTC
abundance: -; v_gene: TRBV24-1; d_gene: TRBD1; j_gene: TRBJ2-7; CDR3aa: CAIDYRGHAVEQYF; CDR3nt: TGTGCCATCGATTACAGGGGGCACGCGGTCGAGCAGTACTTC
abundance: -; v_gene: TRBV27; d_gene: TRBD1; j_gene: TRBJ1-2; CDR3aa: CASSSTGQGYGYTF; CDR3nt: TGTGCCAGCAGTTCAACGGGACAGGGCTATGGCTACACCTTC
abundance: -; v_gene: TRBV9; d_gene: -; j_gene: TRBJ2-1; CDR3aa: CASSVSKLAMGPNEQFF; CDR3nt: TGTGCCAGCAGCGTATCCAAACTAGCTATGGGGCCCAATGAGCAGTTCTTC
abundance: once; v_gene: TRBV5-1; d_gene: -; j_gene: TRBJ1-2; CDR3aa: CASSLETGQYGGYTF; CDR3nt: TGCGCCAGCAGCTTGGAAACTGGACAGTACGGTGGCTACACCTTC
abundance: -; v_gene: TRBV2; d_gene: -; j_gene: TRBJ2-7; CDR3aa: CASSARTSPGYEQYF; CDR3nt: TGTGCCAGCAGTGCCCGGACATCTCCGGGGTACGAGCAGTACTTC
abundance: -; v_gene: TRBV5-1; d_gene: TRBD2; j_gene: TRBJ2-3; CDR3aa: CASSLELAGGVDTQYF; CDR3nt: TGCGCCAGCAGCTTGGAGCTAGCGGGAGGGGTAGATACGCAGTATTTT
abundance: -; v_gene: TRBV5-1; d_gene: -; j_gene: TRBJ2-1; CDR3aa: CASSLVATSPYNEQFF; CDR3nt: TGCGCCAGCAGCTTGGTCGCGACGTCCCCCTACAATGAGCAGTTCTTC
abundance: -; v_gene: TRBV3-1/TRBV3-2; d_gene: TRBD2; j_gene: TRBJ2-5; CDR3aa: CASSQVVLREGGETQYF; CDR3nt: TGTGCCAGCAGCCAAGTAGTTTTGCGGGAGGGCGGGGAGACCCAGTACTTC
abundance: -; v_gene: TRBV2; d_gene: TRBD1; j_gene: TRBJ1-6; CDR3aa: CASSGQGNSPLHF; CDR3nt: TGTGCCAGCAGTGGACAGGGAAATTCACCCCTCCACTTT
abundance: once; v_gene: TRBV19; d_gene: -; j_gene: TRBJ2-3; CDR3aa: CASRNKQNTDTQYF; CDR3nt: TGTGCCAGTAGGAACAAACAGAACACAGATACGCAGTATTTT
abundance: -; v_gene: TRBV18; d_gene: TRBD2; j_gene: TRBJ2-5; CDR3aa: CASSTGLAGTGGETQYF; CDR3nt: TGTGCCAGCTCAACCGGACTAGCGGGGACAGGCGGAGAGACCCAGTACTTC
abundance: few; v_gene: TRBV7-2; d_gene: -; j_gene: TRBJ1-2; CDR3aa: CASSLALRGFYTF; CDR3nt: TGTGCCAGCAGCTTAGCGCTCAGGGGATTCTACACCTTC
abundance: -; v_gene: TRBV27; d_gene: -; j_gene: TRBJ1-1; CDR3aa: CASSLLEGRRTEAFF; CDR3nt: TGTGCCAGCAGTTTATTGGAGGGTCGGAGAACTGAAGCTTTCTTT
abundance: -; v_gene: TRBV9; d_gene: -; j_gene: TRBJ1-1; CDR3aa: CASSDSPNTEAFF; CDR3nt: TGTGCCAGCAGCGACAGCCCTAACACTGAAGCTTTCTTT
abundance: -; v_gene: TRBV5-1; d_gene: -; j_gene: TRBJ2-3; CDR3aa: CASSLGPAGGDTDTQYF; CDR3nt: TGCGCCAGCAGCTTGGGTCCGGCAGGTGGGGACACAGATACGCAGTATTTT
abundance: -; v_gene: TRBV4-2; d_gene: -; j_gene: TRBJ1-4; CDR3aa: CASSQWKDNPEKLFF; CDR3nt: TGTGCCAGCAGCCAATGGAAGGACAACCCAGAAAAACTGTTTTTT
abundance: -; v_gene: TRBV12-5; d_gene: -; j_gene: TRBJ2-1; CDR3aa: CASGLGRGEQFF; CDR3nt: TGTGCTAGTGGTTTGGGCCGTGGTGAGCAGTTCTTC
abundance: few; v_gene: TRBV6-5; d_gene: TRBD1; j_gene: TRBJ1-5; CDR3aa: CASSYRWTGDQPQHF; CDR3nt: TGTGCCAGCAGTTACAGATGGACAGGGGATCAGCCCCAGCATTTT
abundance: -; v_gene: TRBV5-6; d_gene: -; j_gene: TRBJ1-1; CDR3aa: CASSGPGRVNTEAFF; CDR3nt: TGTGCCAGCAGCGGCCCGGGGAGGGTTAACACTGAAGCTTTCTTT
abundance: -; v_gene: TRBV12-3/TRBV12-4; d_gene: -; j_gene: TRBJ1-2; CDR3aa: CASSLGVGWGYTF; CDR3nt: TGTGCCAGCAGTTTAGGGGTGGGGTGGGGCTACACCTTC
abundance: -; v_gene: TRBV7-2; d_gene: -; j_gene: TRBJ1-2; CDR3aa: CASSLSLTESYGYTF; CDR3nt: TGTGCCAGCAGCTTAAGTCTTACAGAATCCTATGGCTACACCTTC
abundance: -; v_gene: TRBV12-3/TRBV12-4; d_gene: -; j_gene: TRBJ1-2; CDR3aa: CASSFLRHYGYTF; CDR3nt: TGTGCCAGCAGTTTTTTAAGACACTATGGCTACACCTTC
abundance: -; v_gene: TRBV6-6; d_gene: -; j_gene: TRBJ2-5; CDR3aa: CASALGETQYF; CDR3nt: TGTGCCAGCGCCCTGGGCGAGACCCAGTACTTC
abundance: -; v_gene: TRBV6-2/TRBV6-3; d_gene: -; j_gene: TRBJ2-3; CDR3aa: CASSYQSSTDTQYF; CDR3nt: TGTGCCAGCAGTTACCAATCGAGCACAGATACGCAGTATTTT
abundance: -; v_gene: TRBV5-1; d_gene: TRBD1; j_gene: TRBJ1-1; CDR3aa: CASSLVTGGTEAFF; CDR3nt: TGCGCCAGCAGCTTGGTGACAGGGGGCACTGAAGCTTTCTTT
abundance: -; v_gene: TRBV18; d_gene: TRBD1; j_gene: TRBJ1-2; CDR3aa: CASSSGTGPSNYGYTF; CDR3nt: TGTGCCAGCTCATCCGGGACAGGACCATCTAACTATGGCTACACCTTC
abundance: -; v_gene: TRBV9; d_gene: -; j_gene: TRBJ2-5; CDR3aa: CASSVAGVSWETQYF; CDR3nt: TGTGCCAGCAGCGTAGCTGGGGTTAGCTGGGAGACCCAGTACTTC